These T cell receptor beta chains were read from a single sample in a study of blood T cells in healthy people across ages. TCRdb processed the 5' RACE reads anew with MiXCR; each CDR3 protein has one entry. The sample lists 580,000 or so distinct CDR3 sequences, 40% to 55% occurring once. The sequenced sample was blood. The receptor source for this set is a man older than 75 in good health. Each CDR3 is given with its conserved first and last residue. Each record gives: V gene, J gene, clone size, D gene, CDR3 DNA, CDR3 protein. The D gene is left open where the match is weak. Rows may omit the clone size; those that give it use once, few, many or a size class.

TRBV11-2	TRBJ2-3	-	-	TGTGCCAGCAGCTTGCGGGAATTTACAGATACGCAGTATTTT	CASSLREFTDTQYF
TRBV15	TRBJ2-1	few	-	TGTGCCACCAGCCGGGATTGGGATGAGCAGTTCTTC	CATSRDWDEQFF
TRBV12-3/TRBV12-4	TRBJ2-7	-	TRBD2	TGTGCCAGCAGGTTAGCGGGAGGTCGTAGCTACGAGCAGTACTTC	CASRLAGGRSYEQYF
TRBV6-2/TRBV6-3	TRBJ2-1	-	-	TGTGCCAGCAGTTACGACGGTTACAATGAGCAGTTCTTC	CASSYDGYNEQFF
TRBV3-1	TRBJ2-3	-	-	TGTGCCAGCAGGTTATCTAGCGTGGGGTATACCGATACGCAGTATTTT	CASRLSSVGYTDTQYF
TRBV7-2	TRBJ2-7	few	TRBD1	TGTGCCAGCAGCACCTCGGGACAGGAGGTCCAGTACTTC	CASSTSGQEVQYF
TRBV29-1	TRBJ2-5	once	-	TGCAGCGTTAAGATTTGGGCGGTCGAGACCCAGTACTTC	CSVKIWAVETQYF
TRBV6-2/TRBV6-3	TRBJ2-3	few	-	TGTGCCAGCAGTTATTGGGACCCCGAGACAGATACGCAGTATTTT	CASSYWDPETDTQYF
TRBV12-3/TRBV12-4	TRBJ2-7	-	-	TGTGCCAGCAGGGATAGCGTCACCTACGAGCAGTACTTC	CASRDSVTYEQYF
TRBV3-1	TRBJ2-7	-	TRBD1	TGTGCCAGCAGCCAGACTGGAACGCAGGGGGAATCCTACGAGCAGTACTTC	CASSQTGTQGESYEQYF
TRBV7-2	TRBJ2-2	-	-	TGTGCCAGCAGCCCAGCCGGTGGTAGCGGGAACACCGGGGAGCTGTTTTTT	CASSPAGGSGNTGELFF
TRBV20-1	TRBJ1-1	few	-	TGCAGTGCGCCCAAACAGGGATCGAACACTGAAGCTTTCTTT	CSAPKQGSNTEAFF
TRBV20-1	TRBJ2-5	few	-	TGCAGTGCTCGGACCTCTCGGATCCAAGAGACCCAGTACTTC	CSARTSRIQETQYF
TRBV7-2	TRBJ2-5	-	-	TGTGCCAGCAGCTTAGTCTGGAACCAAGAGACCCAGTACTTC	CASSLVWNQETQYF
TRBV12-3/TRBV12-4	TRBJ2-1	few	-	TGTGCCAGCAGTTTTAGCCGACATGAGCAGTTCTTC	CASSFSRHEQFF
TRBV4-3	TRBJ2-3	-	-	TGCGCCAGCAGCCAAGATCGGTCGGCGTATACGCAGTATTTT	CASSQDRSAYTQYF
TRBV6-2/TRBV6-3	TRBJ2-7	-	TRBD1	TGTGCCAGCAGCCATAACGACAGGGGCAGCTACGAGCAGTACTTC	CASSHNDRGSYEQYF
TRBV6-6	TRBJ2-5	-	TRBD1	TGTGCCAGCAGTTACAGGGGGCTTCATGAGCAGTACTTC	CASSYRGLHEQYF
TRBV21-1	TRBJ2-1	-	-	TGTGCCAGCAGCAAAGGGTTCGGGGGCTCCTACAATGAGCAGTTCTTC	CASSKGFGGSYNEQFF
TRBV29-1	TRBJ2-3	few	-	TGCAGCGTTGGGATAGATACGCAGTATTTT	CSVGIDTQYF
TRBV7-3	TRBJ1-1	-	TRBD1	TGTGCCAGCAGCTCTACAGGGGGAGACACTGAAGCTTTCTTT	CASSSTGGDTEAFF
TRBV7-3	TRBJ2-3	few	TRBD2	TGTGCCAGCAGCTTATATGTTCGGGGGGGCGATACGCAGTATTTT	CASSLYVRGGDTQYF
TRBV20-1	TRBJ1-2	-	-	TGCAGTGCTGGAGTGGATGGGGGGGGGCGCTCCGGTGGCTACACCTTC	CSAGVDGGGRSGGYTF
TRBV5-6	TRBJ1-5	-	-	TGTGCCAGCAGCTCTTGGTCCGCGCCCCAGCATTTT	CASSSWSAPQHF
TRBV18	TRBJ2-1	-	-	TGTGCCAGCTCACCACCAACAAAGACAGGCCCGGGCTCCTACAATGAGCAGTTCTTC	CASSPPTKTGPGSYNEQFF
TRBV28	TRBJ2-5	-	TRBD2	TGTGCCAGCAGCCGCCCTGAGACTAGCGGGGGGACGACCCAGTACTTC	CASSRPETSGGTTQYF
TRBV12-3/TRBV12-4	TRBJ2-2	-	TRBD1	TGTGCCAGCAGTCCCGGGACAGCTTTAACCGGGGAGCTGTTTTTT	CASSPGTALTGELFF
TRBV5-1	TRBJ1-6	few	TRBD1	TGCGCCAGCAGCAGGGACAGGGGGAACTCCTATAATTCACCCCTCCACTTT	CASSRDRGNSYNSPLHF